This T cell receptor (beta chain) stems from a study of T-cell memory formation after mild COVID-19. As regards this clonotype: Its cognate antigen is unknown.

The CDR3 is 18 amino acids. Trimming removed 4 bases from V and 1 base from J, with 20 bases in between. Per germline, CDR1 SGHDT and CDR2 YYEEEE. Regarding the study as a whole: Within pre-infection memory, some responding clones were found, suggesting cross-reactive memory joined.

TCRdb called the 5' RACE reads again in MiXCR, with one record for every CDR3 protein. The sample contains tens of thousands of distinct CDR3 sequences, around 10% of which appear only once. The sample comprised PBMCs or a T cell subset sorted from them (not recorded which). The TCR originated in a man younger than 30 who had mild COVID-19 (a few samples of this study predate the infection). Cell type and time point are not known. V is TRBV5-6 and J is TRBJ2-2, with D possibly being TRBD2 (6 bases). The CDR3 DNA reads TGTGCCAGCAGCCTCAACCCCCCGGGAGTTGGGAACACCGGGGAGCTGTTTTTT. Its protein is CASSLNPPGVGNTGELFF.